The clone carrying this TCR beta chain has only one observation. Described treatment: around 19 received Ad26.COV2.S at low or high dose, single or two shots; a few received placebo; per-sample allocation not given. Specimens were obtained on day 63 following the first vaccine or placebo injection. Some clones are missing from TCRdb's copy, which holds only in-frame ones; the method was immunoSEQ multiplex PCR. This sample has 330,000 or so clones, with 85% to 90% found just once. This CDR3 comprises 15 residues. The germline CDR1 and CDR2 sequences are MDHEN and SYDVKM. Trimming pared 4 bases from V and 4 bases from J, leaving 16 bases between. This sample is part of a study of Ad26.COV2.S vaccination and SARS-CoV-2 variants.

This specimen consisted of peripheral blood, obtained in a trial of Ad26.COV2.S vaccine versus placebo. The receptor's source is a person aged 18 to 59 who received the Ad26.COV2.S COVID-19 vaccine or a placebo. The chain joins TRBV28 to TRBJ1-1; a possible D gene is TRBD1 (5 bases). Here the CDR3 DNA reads TGTGCCAGCAGTTGGGACTCTGGTCAGGGCACTGAAGCTTTCTTT. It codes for CASSWDSGQGTEAFF.